This TCR beta chain was recorded in a study of T cells in tumors after PD-1 blockade (dated by TCRdb to the late 2010s). For the study in its entirety: Prior checkpoint blockade, systemic immunosuppressant use, and recent radiotherapy or other anti-cancer therapy within 4 weeks were grounds for patient exclusion. Pembrolizumab 200 mg every 3 weeks or cemiplimab 350 mg every 2 weeks was administered to patients. A subset of patients also received ongoing daily vismodegib 150 mg during anti-PD-1 treatment. Peripheral blood samples averaged 113,528 TCR templates (range roughly 24,000-260,000) and 36,000 or so unique clonotypes. The study performed paired single-cell RNA and TCR sequencing on site-matched tumors from BCC or SCC patients before and after anti-PD-1 therapy. To compare blood and tumor clonotypes, bulk TCR sequencing was performed on nine to eleven peripheral blood samples from roughly five patients. RECIST version 1.1 was the standard used to evaluate clinical response. What the research found in general, with its limitations: The source of novel T cell clones was not identified and could include lymphoid organs or rare unexpanded clones within the tumor or its periphery. About two fifths of the TCR clonotypes from tumors also showed up in blood, and some novel exhausted tumor clones were present in pre-treatment blood, which suggests peripheral recruitment.

With respect to this clone: No cognate antigen has been identified for it. The record has no base qualities; no much larger clone is one base away.

Deep TCRbeta sequencing was performed with the immunoSEQ platform. Per the source publication's procedure: Only productive rearrangements were exported from the immunoSEQ Analyzer for further analysis. T cell phenotypes were assigned to bulk TCRbeta clonotypes by matching the clonotypes to single-cell RNA+TCR-seq clones with the same TCRbeta sequence. Clone enrichment in tumor was calculated as tumor frequency divided by PBMC frequency from bulk TCR sequencing. GLIPH was used to group TCRs into specificity groups, clusters of distinct TCRs likely recognizing common antigens via shared CDR3 motifs. TCRdb provides this immuneACCESS table in a form limited to in-frame rearrangements. Some clones are lacking; in checked studies, under half of them reflect an unresolved V gene, and why the rest are absent is not known. V and J calls and clone size are copied from that table; D and trimming were computed from the DNA. This sample gives around 60,000 clones in total; roughly 75% of them show up just once. 13% of the sample goes to the ten largest clones.

This specimen's time point label, interpreted: before anti-PD-1 therapy. For bulk TCRbeta sequencing, genomic DNA was extracted from tumor biopsies or peripheral blood, and input amounts ranged from 616 ng to 6,004 ng. Every patient was a poor candidate for surgical resection and had histologically proven advanced or metastatic basal or squamous cell carcinoma. The basal cell carcinoma cohort comprised 11 patients, of whom 8 or 9 had bulk tumor TCR sequencing. The V end gives up 6 bases and the J end 8 bases, leaving 11 bases in the junction not matched to a gene. Taken from the germline V gene, the CDR1 and CDR2 loops are MNHEY and SVGAGI. From the cysteine up to the phenylalanine, the CDR3 has a length of 14 residues. Just the 42-base CDR3 DNA is kept, in frame starting at base 1.

The source material was PBMCs, sampled before anti-PD-1 treatment. This TCR was sampled from a human donor with basal cell carcinoma. The chain joins TRBV6-5 to TRBJ1-1, and TRBD1 matches 8 of the central bases. The CDR3 reads as follows: CASRKDRARIEAFF. The DNA is as follows: TGTGCCAGCAGGAAGGACAGGGCCAGGATAGAAGCTTTCTTT.